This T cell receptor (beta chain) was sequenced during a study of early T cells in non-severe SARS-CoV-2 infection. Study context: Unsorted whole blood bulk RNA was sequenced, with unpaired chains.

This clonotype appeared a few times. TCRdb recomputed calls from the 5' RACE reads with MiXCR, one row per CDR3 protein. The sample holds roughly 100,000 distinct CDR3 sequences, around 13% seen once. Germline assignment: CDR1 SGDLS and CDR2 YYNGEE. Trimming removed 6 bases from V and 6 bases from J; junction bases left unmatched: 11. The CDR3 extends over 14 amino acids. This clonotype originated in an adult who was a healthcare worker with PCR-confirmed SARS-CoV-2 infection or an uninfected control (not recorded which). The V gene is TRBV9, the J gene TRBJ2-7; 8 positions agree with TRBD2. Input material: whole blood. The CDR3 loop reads CASKTGPGGGEQYF. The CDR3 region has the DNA TGTGCCAGCAAAACGGGACCGGGAGGGGGCGAGCAGTACTTC.